The entry below describes one TCR delta chain. The sample belongs to a study of human gamma delta and Vdelta1 T cells. TCRdb made new clone calls on the PCR reads using CATT. In the table there are under 900 delta-chain clones, 7.5% to 10% of which are singletons. Trimming removed 0 bases at V and 0 bases at J, with 23 bases between. The CDR3 consists of 20 residues. From germline, CDR1 is TSWWSYY and CDR2 QGS. Sequencing was carried out using differentiated CD27- Vdelta1 gamma-delta T cells from blood. The J gene is TRDJ1, the V gene TRDV1; TRDD3 is a possible D gene (6 bases). The TCR originated in a human donor in good health. Here the CDR3 DNA reads TGTGCTCTTGGGGAACTAATTTTTACAGGGGGAGGGTCGTACACCGATAAACTCATCTTT. It encodes CALGELIFTGGGSYTDKLIF.